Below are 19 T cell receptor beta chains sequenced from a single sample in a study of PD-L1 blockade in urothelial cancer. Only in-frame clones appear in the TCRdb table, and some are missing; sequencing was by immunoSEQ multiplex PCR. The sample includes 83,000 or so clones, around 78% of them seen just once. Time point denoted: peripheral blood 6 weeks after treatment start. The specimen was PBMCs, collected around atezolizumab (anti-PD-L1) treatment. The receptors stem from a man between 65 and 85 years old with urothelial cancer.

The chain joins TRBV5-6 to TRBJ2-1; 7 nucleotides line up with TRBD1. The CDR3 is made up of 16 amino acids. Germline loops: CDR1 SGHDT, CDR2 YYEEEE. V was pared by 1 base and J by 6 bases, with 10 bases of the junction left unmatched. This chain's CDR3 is CASSLKGVQGRNEQFF. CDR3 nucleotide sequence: TGTGCCAGCAGCTTGAAAGGGGTACAGGGGCGCAATGAGCAGTTCTTC.

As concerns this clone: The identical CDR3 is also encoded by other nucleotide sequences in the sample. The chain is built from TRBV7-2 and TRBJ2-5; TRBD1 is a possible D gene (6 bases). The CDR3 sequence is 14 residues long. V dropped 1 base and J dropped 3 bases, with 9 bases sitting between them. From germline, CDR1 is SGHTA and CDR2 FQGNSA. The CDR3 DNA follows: TGTGCCAGCAGCTTAGTCTCAGGGGAAGAGACCCAGTACTTC. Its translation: CASSLVSGEETQYF.

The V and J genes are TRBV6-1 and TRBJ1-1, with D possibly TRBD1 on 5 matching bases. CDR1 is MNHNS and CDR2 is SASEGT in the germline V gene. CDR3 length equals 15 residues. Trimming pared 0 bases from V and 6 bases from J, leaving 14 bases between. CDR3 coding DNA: TGTGCCAGCAGTGAAGCTTTTTTGGGGGGTGCTGAAGCTTTCTTT. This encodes CASSEAFLGGAEAFF.

The CDR3 here is CASSLDLSSYEQYF. The CDR3 DNA is TGTGCCAGCAGCCTGGACCTTAGCTCCTACGAGCAGTACTTC. The genes are TRBV5-4 and TRBJ2-7; D gene unclear. The CDR3 spans 14 residues. Trimming removed 4 bases at V and 0 bases at J, with 11 bases between. Germline loops: CDR1 SGHNT, CDR2 YYREEE (reference sequence).

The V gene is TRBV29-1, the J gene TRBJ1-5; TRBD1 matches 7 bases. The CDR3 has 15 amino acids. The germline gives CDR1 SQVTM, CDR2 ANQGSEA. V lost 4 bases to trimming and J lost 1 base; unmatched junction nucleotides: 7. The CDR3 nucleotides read TGCAGCGTTGGAGCAGGGGGTGGAAGCAATCAGCCCCAGCATTTT. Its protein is CSVGAGGGSNQPQHF.

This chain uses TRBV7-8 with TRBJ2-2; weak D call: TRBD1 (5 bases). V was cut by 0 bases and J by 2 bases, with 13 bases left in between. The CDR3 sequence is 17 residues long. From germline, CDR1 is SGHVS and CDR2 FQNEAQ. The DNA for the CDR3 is TGTGCCAGCAGCTTAGCCCCTAGGCAGGGAAACACCGGGGAGCTGTTTTTT. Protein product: CASSLAPRQGNTGELFF.

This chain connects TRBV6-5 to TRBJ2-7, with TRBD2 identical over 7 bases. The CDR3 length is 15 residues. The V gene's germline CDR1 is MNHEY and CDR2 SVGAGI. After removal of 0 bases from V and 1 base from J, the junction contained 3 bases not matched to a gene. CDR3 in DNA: TGTGCCAGCAGTTACTCGGGGACTACTTCCTACGAGCAGTACTTC. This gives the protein CASSYSGTTSYEQYF.

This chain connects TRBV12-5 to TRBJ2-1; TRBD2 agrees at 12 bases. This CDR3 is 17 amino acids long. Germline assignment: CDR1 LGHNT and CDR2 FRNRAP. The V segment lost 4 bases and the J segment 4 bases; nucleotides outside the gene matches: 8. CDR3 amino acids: CASGYSGTSGLYNEQFF. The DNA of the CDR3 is TGTGCTAGTGGTTATTCGGGGACTAGCGGGTTGTACAATGAGCAGTTCTTC.

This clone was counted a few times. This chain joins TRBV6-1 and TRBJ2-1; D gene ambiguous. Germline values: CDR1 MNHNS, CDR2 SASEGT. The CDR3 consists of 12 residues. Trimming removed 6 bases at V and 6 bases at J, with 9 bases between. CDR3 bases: TGTGCCAGCAGCCTCTCCCGCAATGAGCAGTTCTTC. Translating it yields CASSLSRNEQFF.

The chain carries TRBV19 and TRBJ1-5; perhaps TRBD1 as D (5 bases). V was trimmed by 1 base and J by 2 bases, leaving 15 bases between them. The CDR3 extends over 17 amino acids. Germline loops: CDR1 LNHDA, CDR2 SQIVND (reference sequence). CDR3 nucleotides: TGTGCCAGTAGTATAGTCCCAGGGAATGGGGGCAATCAGCCCCAGCATTTT. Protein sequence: CASSIVPGNGGNQPQHF. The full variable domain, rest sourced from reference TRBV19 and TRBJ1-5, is DGGITQSPKYLFRKEGQNVTLSCEQNLNHDAMYWYRQDPGQGLRLIYYSQIVNDFQKGDIAEGYSVSREKKESFPLTVTSAQKNPTAFYLCASSIVPGNGGNQPQHFGDGTRLSIL.

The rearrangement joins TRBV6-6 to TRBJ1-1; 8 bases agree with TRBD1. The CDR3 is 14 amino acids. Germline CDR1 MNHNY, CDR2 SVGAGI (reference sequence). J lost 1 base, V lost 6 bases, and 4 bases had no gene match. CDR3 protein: CASRSGTGNTEAFF. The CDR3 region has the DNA TGTGCCAGCAGATCCGGGACAGGGAACACTGAAGCTTTCTTT.

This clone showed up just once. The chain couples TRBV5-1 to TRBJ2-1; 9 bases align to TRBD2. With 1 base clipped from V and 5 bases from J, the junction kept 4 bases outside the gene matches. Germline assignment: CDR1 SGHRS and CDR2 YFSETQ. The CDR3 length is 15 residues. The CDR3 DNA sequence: TGCGCCAGCAGCTTGAATGCGGGGGGGCACAATGAGCAGTTCTTC. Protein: CASSLNAGGHNEQFF.

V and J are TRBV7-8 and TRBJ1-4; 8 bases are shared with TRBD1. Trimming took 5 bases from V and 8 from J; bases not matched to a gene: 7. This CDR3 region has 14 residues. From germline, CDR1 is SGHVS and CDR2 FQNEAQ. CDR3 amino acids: CASSLRTGFEKLFF. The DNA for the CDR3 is TGTGCCAGCAGCCTACGGACAGGGTTCGAAAAACTGTTTTTT.

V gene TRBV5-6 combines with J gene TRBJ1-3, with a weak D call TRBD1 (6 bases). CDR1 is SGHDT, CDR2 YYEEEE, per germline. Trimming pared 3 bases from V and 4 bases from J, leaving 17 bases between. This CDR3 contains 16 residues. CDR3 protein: CASSWVTGTLGNTIYF. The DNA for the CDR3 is TGTGCCAGCAGCTGGGTTACCGGGACATTAGGAAACACCATATATTTT.

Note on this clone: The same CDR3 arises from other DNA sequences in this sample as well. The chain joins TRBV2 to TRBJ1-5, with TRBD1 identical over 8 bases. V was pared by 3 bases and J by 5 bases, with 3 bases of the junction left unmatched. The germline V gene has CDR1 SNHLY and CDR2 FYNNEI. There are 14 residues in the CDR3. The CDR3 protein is CASSDGTGHQPQHF. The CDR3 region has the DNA TGTGCCAGCAGTGACGGGACAGGTCATCAGCCCCAGCATTTT.

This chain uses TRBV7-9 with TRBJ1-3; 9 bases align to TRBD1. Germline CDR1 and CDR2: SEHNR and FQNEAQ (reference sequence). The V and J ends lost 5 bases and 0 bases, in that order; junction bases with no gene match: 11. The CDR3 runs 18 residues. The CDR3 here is CASSPLPGQGGSGNTIYF. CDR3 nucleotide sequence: TGTGCCAGCAGCCCTCTCCCGGGACAGGGAGGCTCTGGAAACACCATATATTTT.

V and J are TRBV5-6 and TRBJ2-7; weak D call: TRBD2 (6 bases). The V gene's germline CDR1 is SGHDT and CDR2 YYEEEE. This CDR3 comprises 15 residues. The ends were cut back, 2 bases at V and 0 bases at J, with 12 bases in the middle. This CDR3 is CASSFGSGSSYEQYF. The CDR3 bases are TGTGCCAGCAGCTTTGGTAGCGGTAGCTCCTACGAGCAGTACTTC.

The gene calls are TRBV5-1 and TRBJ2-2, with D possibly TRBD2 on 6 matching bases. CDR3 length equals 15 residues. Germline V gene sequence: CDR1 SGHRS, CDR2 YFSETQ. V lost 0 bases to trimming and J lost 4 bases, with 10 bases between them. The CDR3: CASSLDEGGTGELFF. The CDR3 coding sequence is TGCGCCAGCAGCTTGGATGAGGGAGGCACCGGGGAGCTGTTTTTT.

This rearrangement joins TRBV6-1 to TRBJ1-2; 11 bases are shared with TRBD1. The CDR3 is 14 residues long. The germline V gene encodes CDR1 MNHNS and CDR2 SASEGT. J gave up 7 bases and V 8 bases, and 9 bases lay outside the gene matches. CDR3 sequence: CASLWTGGASGYTF. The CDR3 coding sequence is TGTGCCAGCTTGTGGACAGGGGGCGCGAGTGGCTACACCTTC.